The 15 T cell receptor beta chains listed next were all sequenced from one sample in a study of response to subunit inactivated influenza vaccine. Using its own MiXCR run on the RT-PCR reads, TCRdb lists one record per CDR3 protein. The sample has hundreds of thousands of distinct CDR3 sequences, 15% to 19% seen once. Sequencing was performed on PBMCs from blood, taken 12 days after vaccination. Every receptor here comes from a man over 45 who received an inactivated influenza vaccine.

The chain employs TRBV19 and TRBJ2-1; no clear D gene. V was shortened by 3 bases and J by 0 bases, with 12 bases between the two germline ends. CDR3 length: 16 amino acids. CDR1 LNHDA and CDR2 SQIVND come from the germline V gene (reference sequence). CDR3 sequence: CASSITAVSSYNEQFF. The DNA for the CDR3 is TGTGCCAGTAGTATTACTGCGGTGAGCTCCTACAATGAGCAGTTCTTC.

There are a few counts of this clonotype. One end of the junction varies from germline; a read error may be responsible. The V gene is TRBV11-2, the J gene TRBJ2-2; 8 bases align to TRBD2. This CDR3 contains 13 residues. Germline lookup yields CDR1 SGHAT and CDR2 FQNNGV. The chain's CDR3 is CRGGALRTGELFF. The DNA of the CDR3 is TGCCGGGGGGGGGCACTTAGAACCGGGGAGCTGTTTTTT. Based on the CDR3 plus reference TRBV11-2 and TRBJ2-2, the full variable domain is EAGVAQSPRYKIIEKRQSVAFWCNPISGHATLYWYQQILGQGPKLLIQFQNNGVVDDSQLPKDRFSAERLKGVDSTLKIQPAKLEDSAVYLCRGGALRTGELFFGEGSRLTVL.

This clonotype has ten or more counts. This chain links TRBV6-2 or TRBV6-3 with TRBJ2-7; 7 bases map to TRBD2. Germline-derived CDR1 and CDR2 are MNHEY and SVGEGT. The CDR3 has 17 amino acids. After removal of 3 bases from V and 3 bases from J, the junction contained 14 bases not matched to a gene. This CDR3 is CASSYSGLVGVYYEQYF. The CDR3, as DNA: TGTGCCAGCAGTTATTCCGGACTAGTGGGGGTATACTACGAGCAGTACTTC.

As regards this clonotype: Because the CDR3's place on the DNA is in doubt, the DNA is left out and the CDR3 is given as listed by TCRdb. The V call is TRBV5-1, the J call TRBJ2-5; TRBD1 is the table's D call and was not checked against the DNA. Germline V gives CDR1 SGHRS, CDR2 YFSETQ. The CDR3 has 16 residues if both end residues are counted. The CDR3 sequence: CASILDPDRSWETQYF.

The rearrangement links TRBV9 to TRBJ2-2; TRBD2 matches 12 bases. The CDR3 is 15 amino acids. The V and J ends lost 5 bases and 4 bases, in that order; junction bases with no gene match: 3. CDR1 is SGDLS, CDR2 YYNGEE, per germline. CDR3 DNA: TGTGCCAGCAGGACTAGCGGGAGCGGCACCGGGGAGCTGTTTTTT. Amino acid sequence: CASRTSGSGTGELFF. Full variable domain (missing parts from reference TRBV9 and TRBJ2-2): DSGVTQTPKHLITATGQRVTLRCSPRSGDLSVYWYQQSLDQGLQFLIQYYNGEERAKGNILERFSAQQFPDLHSELNLSSLELGDSALYFCASRTSGSGTGELFFGEGSRLTVL.

The rearrangement joins TRBV7-6 to TRBJ2-1; possibly TRBD2 for D (7 bases). Trimming stripped 5 bases from V and 3 bases from J, with 20 bases between. The CDR3 sequence is 17 residues long. Germline V CDR1 and CDR2: SGHVS, FNYEAQ. CDR3 nucleotides: TGTGCCAGCAGCCGTAGGTTTGGGGGGGCCAGCTACAATGAGCAGTTCTTC. This translates into CASSRRFGGASYNEQFF.

The chain couples TRBV20-1 to TRBJ2-7; D gene unclear. Trimming cost V 0 bases and J 0 bases, with 15 bases left between them. Germline loops: CDR1 DFQATT, CDR2 SNEGSKA (reference sequence). The CDR3 contains 16 residues. The CDR3 region has the DNA TGCAGTGCTAGAGATCCCGGCAGCGCGAGCTCCTACGAGCAGTACTTC. Amino acid sequence: CSARDPGSASSYEQYF.

The J gene is TRBJ2-1, the V gene TRBV7-8, with D possibly matching TRBD2 (5 bases). The germline V gene encodes CDR1 SGHVS and CDR2 FQNEAQ. CDR3 size: 14 residues. The germline V and J ends were trimmed by 5 bases and 0 bases, with 8 bases remaining between them. CDR3 sequence reads: CASSGSSSYNEQFF. The CDR3 DNA is TGTGCCAGCAGCGGGAGTAGCTCCTACAATGAGCAGTTCTTC. The entire variable domain, with the rest obtained from reference TRBV7-8 and TRBJ2-1, is as follows: GAGVSQSPRYKVAKRGQDVALRCDPISGHVSLFWYQQALGQGPEFLTYFQNEAQLDKSGLPSDRFFAERPEGSVSTLKIQRTQQEDSAVYLCASSGSSSYNEQFFGPGTRLTVL.

This clonotype occurred a few times. This sequence joins TRBV12-3 or TRBV12-4 and TRBJ2-7, with TRBD1 as a possible D gene (6 bases). V was clipped by 2 bases and J by 5 bases, with 10 bases between them. This CDR3 region has 13 residues. The CDR3 DNA sequence: TGTGCCAGCAGTTTAACAGGGTGGAACGAGCAGTACTTC. Protein sequence: CASSLTGWNEQYF.

The V call is TRBV20-1, the J call TRBJ2-7; 11 nucleotides agree with TRBD2. The ends lost 5 bases at V and 4 bases at J; junction bases unmatched: 16. The CDR3 is 17 amino acids. CDR1 is DFQATT and CDR2 is SNEGSKA in the germline V gene (reference sequence). CDR3 residues: CSAPPPGLAARGYEQYF. In DNA, the CDR3 is TGCAGTGCTCCACCACCGGGACTAGCGGCCCGGGGGTACGAGCAGTACTTC.

The chain carries TRBV6-2 or TRBV6-3 and TRBJ1-6, with D possibly being TRBD1 (5 bases). Germline CDR1 reads MNHEY; CDR2 reads SVGEGT. The CDR3 runs 14 residues. The V and J ends lost 4 bases and 13 bases respectively, with 17 bases between them. Written as DNA, the CDR3 is TGTGCCAGCAGTTCCTTCGGGGCGGCATATCCCCTCCACTTT. Translated, it gives CASSSFGAAYPLHF.

Here the CDR3 DNA reads TGTGCCAGCAGCCAAGATGCGAATTCAGCTTTCTTT. It translates to CASSQDANSAFF. The V and J genes are TRBV14 and TRBJ1-1; D gene unclear. The V gene's germline CDR1 is SGHDN and CDR2 FVKESK. V gave up 0 bases and J gave up 10 bases, with 9 bases separating them. The CDR3 is made up of 12 amino acids.

The chain couples TRBV7-6 to TRBJ2-6; 8 bases line up with TRBD1. With 2 bases clipped from V and 3 bases from J, the junction kept 6 bases outside the gene matches. This CDR3 contains 17 residues. CDR1 is SGHVS and CDR2 is FNYEAQ in the germline V gene. The CDR3 nucleotides are TGTGCCAGCAGCTTAAGTGGGACAGGTTATGGGGCCAACGTCCTGACTTTC. Protein: CASSLSGTGYGANVLTF. Together with reference TRBV7-6 and TRBJ2-6, the CDR3 gives the full variable domain: GAGVSQSPRYKVTKRGQDVALRCDPISGHVSLYWYRQALGQGPEFLTYFNYEAQQDKSGLPNDRFSAERPEGSISTLTIQRTEQRDSAMYRCASSLSGTGYGANVLTFGAGSRLTVL.

The chain has TRBV12-3 or TRBV12-4 and TRBJ2-1, with 9 bases aligning to TRBD1. This CDR3 spans 13 amino acids. V lost 6 bases and J lost 15; bases outside the gene matches: 12. CDR3 in amino acids: CASSLSGTGPLFF. DNA for the CDR3: TGTGCCAGCAGCCTCTCCGGGACAGGGCCTCTGTTCTTC.

This clonotype came up a few times. V is TRBV20-1 and J is TRBJ2-7; D is unresolved. The CDR3 totals 13 residues. Trimming pared 5 bases from V and 0 bases from J, leaving 11 bases between. Germline V gives CDR1 DFQATT, CDR2 SNEGSKA (reference sequence). The CDR3 loop reads CSAAHASSYEQYF. The CDR3 DNA reads as TGCAGTGCTGCTCACGCCAGCTCCTACGAGCAGTACTTC.